Presented here are 5 T cell receptor beta chains from one specimen sequenced in a study of cytomegalovirus exposure and HLA in healthy donors. 60 Vbeta and 13 Jbeta primers were used in PCR. Sequencing used immunoSEQ multiplex PCR; TCRdb keeps in-frame clones, though not all of them. Among about 120,000 clones listed, around 80% were seen once. Specimen: PBMCs. These receptor sequences come from a man aged 50 or older in good health and CMV-seronegative.

The CDR3 region is CASSDGGLYNQPQHF. CDR3 DNA sequence: TGTGCCAGCAGTGATGGAGGACTGTACAATCAGCCCCAGCATTTT. J is TRBJ1-5 and V is TRBV25-1; no firm D call. Trimming stripped 3 bases from V and 3 bases from J, with 12 bases between. There are 15 residues in the CDR3. Germline assignment: CDR1 MGHDK and CDR2 SYGVNS.

The V call is TRBV18, the J call TRBJ1-4; 7 bases are a match to TRBD1. CDR1 and CDR2 (germline): KGHSH, LQKENI. This CDR3 region has 15 residues. Trimming took 5 bases from V and 7 from J; bases not matched to a gene: 10. In DNA form, the CDR3 reads TGTGCCAGCTCAGGATCAACAGGGGAAGCTGAAAAACTGTTTTTT. This translates into CASSGSTGEAEKLFF. Filled out from reference TRBV18 and TRBJ1-4, the complete variable domain reads NAGVMQNPRHLVRRRGQEARLRCSPMKGHSHVYWYRQLPEEGLKFMVYLQKENIIDESGMPKERFSAEFPKEGPSILRIQQVVRGDSAAYFCASSGSTGEAEKLFFGSGTQLSVL.

The V call is TRBV30, the J call TRBJ2-3; TRBD2 is a possible D gene (5 bases). Per the germline V gene, CDR1 is GTSNPN and CDR2 is SVGIG (reference sequence). V dropped 0 bases and J dropped 2 bases, with 6 bases sitting between them. CDR3 length: 13 residues. CDR3: CAWSVLVTDTQYF. The DNA of the CDR3 is TGTGCCTGGAGTGTACTAGTCACAGATACGCAGTATTTT.

The rearrangement joins TRBV7-8 to TRBJ1-5; TRBD1 matches at 7 bases. This CDR3 region has 15 residues. Germline V gene data show CDR1 as SGHVS and CDR2 as FQNEAQ. With V trimmed by 2 bases and J by 7 bases, 8 bases remained unmatched. CDR3 coding DNA: TGTGCCAGCAGCTTATTCCGGGACAGTTCGCAGCCCCAGCATTTT. It codes for CASSLFRDSSQPQHF.

This clone has a handful of counts. The chain couples TRBV7-2 to TRBJ2-5, with a weak D call TRBD2 (5 bases). Germline loops: CDR1 SGHTA, CDR2 FQGNSA. The CDR3 covers 15 residues. V was trimmed by 6 bases and J by 0 bases, leaving 14 bases between them. The CDR3, as DNA: TGTGCCAGCAGGGCGGCGGGCGGTTACCAAGAGACCCAGTACTTC. Its translation is CASRAAGGYQETQYF.